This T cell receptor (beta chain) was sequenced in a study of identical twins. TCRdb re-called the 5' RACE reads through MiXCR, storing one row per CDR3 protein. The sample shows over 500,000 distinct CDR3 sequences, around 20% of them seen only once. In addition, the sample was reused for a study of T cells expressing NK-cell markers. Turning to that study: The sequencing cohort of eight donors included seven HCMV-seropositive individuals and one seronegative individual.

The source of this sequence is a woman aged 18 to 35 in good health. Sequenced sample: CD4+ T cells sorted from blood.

The CDR3 DNA is TGTGCCAGCAGCTTCCTAGCGGGAGGAGGCGAGACCCAGTACTTC. This translates into CASSFLAGGGETQYF. The V call is TRBV7-9, the J call TRBJ2-5, with 11 bases identical to TRBD2. The CDR3 has 15 amino acids. In germline, CDR1 is SEHNR, CDR2 FQNEAQ (reference sequence). Germline trimming cut 3 bases from V and 5 bases from J; bases unmatched to any gene: 5.